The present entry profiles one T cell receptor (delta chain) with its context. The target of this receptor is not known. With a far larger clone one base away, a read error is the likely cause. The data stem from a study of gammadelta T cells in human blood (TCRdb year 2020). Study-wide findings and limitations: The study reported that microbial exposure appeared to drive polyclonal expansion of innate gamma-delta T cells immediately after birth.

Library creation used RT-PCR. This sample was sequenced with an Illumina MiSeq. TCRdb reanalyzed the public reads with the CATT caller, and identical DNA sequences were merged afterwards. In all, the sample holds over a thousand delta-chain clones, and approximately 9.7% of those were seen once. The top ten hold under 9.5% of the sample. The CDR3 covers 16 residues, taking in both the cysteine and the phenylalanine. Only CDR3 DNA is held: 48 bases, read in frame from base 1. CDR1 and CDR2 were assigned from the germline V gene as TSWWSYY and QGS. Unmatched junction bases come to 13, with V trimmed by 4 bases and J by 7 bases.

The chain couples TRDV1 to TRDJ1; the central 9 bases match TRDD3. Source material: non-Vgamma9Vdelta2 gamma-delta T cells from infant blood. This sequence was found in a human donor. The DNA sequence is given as TGTGCTCTTGGGGCTCGTACTAGGGGATACGCAGGTAAACTCATCTTT. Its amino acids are CALGARTRGYAGKLIF.